This T cell receptor beta chain was captured by sequencing in a study of T-cell memory formation after mild COVID-19 (dated by TCRdb to 2020 to 2023). For context, the study as a whole: TCR sequence clusters from the two donors were found to be largely donor specific. In a couple of donors, T-cell clones that expanded and contracted after mild COVID-19 were tracked by sequencing TCRalpha and TCRbeta repertoires over time. Two young, previously healthy adult volunteers made up the cohort, one male and one female.

What the authors observed across the whole study: Clones that contracted from day 15 to 85 showed balanced CD4/CD8 phenotypes, whereas a second wave of clones that expanded from day 15 to 37 leaned towards CD4+. Some responding clones were found in pre-infection memory, which suggests that pre-existing cross-reactive memory T cells took part in the SARS-CoV-2 response. Contracting CD4+ clones appeared mostly in the CM and EM memory subsets, whereas CD8+ clones were enriched in EMRA. SARS-CoV-2 specificity was not confirmed for the second-wave clones peaking on day 37. The study included only a couple of mild cases, and larger cohorts that include severe cases with pre-infection samples were judged to be necessary.

PBMCs were isolated by Ficoll-Paque density gradient centrifugation. For this clonotype: Its antigen specificity is not known. Base qualities were left out, and no much larger clone turns up one base away.

Instrument on record: Illumina NovaSeq 6000. TCRalpha and TCRbeta cDNA libraries were constructed by 5'RACE with constant-segment primers, with sample barcodes and unique molecular identifiers being introduced. Trizol reagent was used to extract RNA from every sample. Amplification of the libraries took two PCR steps, and the second step added a second sample barcode plus Illumina TruSeq adapters. Sequencing of libraries was performed on an Illumina NovaSeq with 2 x 150 bp paired-end reads. In the authors' own workflow: The reads were demultiplexed and collapsed into UMI-guided consensus sequences using migec v1.2.7. Using mixcr v2.1.11, UMI consensuses were aligned to TRA and TRB V and J templates and then assembled into clonotypes. Clonotypes were classified as expanded or contracted when called significant by both edgeR and NoisET, with noise models trained on biological replicates. For edgeR calls, a false discovery rate-adjusted p below 0.01 and a log2 fold-change threshold of 1 were applied. As an exploratory analysis of dynamics, max-normalized trajectories of the 1000 most abundant clonotypes were examined by PCA with hierarchical clustering. Separately sequenced CD4+ and CD8+ repertoires were used to assign a CD4 or CD8 phenotype to each responding clone. TCRdb passed the public sequencing reads through fastp at Q25 and MiXCR, retaining productive beta sequences. Merged by CDR3 protein, the rows form single entries marked with the most common genes and DNA. Here the V and J calls rest on TCRdb's processing, not on the authors' analysis. For this sample there are about 560,000 distinct CDR3 sequences; under 20% appear just once. The top ten constitute around 12% of the sample.

The sample consisted of PBMCs or a T cell subset sorted from them (not recorded which). This receptor was identified in an adult woman who had mild COVID-19 (a few samples of this study predate the infection). The sample titles of this study are shuffled in the database, so cell type and time point are left out; the donor was told from shared clones.

CDR3 reads: CASGLSGTADTQYF. The sequence in DNA is TGTGCTAGTGGTCTTAGCGGGACTGCAGATACGCAGTATTTT. The sequence joins TRBV12-5 to TRBJ2-3, with TRBD2 identical over 8 junction bases. CDR1 and CDR2 are drawn from the germline V gene: LGHNT, FRNRAP. The CDR3, from cysteine to phenylalanine, totals 14 residues. The sequence is cut down to CDR3 DNA, 42 bases in frame from base 1. Unmatched junction bases come to 5, with V trimmed by 5 bases and J by 4 bases. The CDR3 plus the reference TRBV12-5 and TRBJ2-3 genes for the other parts give the full variable domain: DARVTQTPRHKVTEMGQEVTMRCQPILGHNTVFWYRQTMMQGLELLAYFRNRAPLDDSGMPKDRFSAEMPDATLATLKIQPSEPRDSAVYFCASGLSGTADTQYFGPGTRLTVL.